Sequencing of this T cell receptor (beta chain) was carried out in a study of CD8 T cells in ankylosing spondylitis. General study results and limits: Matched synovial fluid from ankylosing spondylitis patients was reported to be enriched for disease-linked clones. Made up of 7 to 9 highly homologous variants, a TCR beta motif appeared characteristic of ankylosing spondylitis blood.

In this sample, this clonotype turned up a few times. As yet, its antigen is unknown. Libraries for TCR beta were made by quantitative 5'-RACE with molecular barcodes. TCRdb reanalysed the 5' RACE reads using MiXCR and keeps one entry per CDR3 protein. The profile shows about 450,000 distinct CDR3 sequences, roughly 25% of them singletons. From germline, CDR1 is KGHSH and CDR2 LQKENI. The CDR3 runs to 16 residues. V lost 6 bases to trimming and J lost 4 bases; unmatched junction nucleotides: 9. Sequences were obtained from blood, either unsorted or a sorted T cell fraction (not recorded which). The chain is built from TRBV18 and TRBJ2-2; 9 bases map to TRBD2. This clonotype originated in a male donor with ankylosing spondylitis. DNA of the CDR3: TGTGCCAGCTCGACTTTCCTAGCGGGGAGCACCGGGGAGCTGTTTTTT. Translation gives CASSTFLAGSTGELFF.